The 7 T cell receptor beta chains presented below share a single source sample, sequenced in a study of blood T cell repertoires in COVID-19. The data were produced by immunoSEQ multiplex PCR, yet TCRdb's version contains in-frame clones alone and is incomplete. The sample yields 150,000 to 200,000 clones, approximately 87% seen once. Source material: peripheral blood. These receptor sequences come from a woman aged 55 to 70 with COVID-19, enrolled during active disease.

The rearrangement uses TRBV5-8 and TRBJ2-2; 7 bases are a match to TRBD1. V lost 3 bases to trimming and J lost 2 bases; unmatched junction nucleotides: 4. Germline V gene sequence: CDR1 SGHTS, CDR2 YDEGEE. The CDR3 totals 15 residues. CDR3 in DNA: TGTGCCAGCAGCTCCTGGGACAGAAACACCGGGGAGCTGTTTTTT. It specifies CASSSWDRNTGELFF.

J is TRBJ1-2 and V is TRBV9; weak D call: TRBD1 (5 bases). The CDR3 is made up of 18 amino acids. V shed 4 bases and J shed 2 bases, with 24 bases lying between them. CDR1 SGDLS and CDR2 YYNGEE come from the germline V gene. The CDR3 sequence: CASSPSLLPGGGNYGYTF. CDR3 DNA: TGTGCCAGCAGCCCCAGCCTACTCCCGGGGGGGGGAAACTATGGCTACACCTTC.

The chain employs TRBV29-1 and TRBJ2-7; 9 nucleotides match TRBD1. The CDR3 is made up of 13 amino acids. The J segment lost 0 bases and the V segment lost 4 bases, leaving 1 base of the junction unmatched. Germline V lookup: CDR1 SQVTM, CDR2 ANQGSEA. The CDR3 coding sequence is TGCAGCGTTGGGACAGGGGTCTCCTACGAGCAGTACTTC. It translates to CSVGTGVSYEQYF.

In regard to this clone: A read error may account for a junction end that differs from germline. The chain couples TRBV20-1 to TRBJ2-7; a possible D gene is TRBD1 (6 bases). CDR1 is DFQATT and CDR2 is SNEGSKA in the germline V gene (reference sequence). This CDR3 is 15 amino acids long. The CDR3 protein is CNASPGAYSSYEQYF. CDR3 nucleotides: TGCAATGCTAGTCCAGGGGCCTATAGCTCCTACGAGCAGTACTTC.

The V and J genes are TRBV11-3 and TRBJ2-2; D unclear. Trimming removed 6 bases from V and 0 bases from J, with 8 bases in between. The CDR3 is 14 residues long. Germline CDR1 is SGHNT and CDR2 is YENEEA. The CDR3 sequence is CASRSPPNTGELFF. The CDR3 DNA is TGTGCCAGCAGGTCTCCCCCGAACACCGGGGAGCTGTTTTTT.

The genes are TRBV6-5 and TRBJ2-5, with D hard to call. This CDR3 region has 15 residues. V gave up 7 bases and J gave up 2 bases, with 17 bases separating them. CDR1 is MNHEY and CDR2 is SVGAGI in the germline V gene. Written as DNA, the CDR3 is TGTGCCAGCACCTTGTCGCCCGGTCAACAAGAGACCCAGTACTTC. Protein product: CASTLSPGQQETQYF.

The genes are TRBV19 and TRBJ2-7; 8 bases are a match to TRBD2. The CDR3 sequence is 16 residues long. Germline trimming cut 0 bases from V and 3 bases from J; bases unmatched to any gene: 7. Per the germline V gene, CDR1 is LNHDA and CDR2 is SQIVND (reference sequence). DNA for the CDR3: TGTGCCAGTAGTATAGATGGCGGTAGCGGGATCTACGAGCAGTACTTC. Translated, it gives CASSIDGGSGIYEQYF.